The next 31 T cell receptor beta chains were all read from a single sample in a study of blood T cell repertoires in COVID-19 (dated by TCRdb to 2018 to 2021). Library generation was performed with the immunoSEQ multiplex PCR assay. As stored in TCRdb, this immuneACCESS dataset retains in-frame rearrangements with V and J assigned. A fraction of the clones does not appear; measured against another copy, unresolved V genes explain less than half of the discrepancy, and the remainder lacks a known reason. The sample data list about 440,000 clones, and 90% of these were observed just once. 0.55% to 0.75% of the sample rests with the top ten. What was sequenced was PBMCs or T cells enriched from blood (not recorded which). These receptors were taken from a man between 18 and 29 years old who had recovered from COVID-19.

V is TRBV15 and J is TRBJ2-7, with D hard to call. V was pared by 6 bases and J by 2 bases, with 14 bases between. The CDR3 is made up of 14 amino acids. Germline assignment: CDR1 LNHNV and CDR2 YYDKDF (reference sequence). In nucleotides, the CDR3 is TGTGCCACCAGAAAATCGGTAGCCGCCTACGAGCAGTACTTC. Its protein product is CATRKSVAAYEQYF.

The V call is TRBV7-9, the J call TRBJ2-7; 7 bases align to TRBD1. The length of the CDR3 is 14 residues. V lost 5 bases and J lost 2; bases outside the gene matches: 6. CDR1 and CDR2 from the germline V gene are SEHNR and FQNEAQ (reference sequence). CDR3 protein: CASSAPTGPYEQYF. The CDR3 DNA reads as TGTGCCAGCAGCGCCCCGACAGGGCCCTACGAGCAGTACTTC.

The CDR3 nucleotides are TGCGCCAGCAGCCGAGGGGGCTCGGAGACCCAGTACTTC. Translating gives CASSRGGSETQYF. V gene TRBV5-1 combines with J gene TRBJ2-5; 7 nucleotides agree with TRBD1. The CDR3 covers 13 residues. Germline V gives CDR1 SGHRS, CDR2 YFSETQ. V was clipped by 4 bases and J by 5 bases; unmatched bases: 5.

The CDR3 region has the DNA TGTGCCAGCAGCGACGGGGGTGAGCAGTTCTTC. Protein: CASSDGGEQFF. The rearrangement joins TRBV7-3 to TRBJ2-1, with D maybe TRBD2 (6 bases). This CDR3 comprises 11 residues. Trimming left V 5 bases short and J 9 bases short, with 8 bases between. Per the germline V gene, CDR1 is SGHTA and CDR2 is FQGTGA.

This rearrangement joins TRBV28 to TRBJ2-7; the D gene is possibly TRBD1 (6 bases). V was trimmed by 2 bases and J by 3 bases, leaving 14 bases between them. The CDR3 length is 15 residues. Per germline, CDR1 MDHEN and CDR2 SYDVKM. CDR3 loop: CASSLVSGQDYEQYF. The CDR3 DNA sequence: TGTGCCAGCAGTTTAGTATCGGGACAAGACTACGAGCAGTACTTC.

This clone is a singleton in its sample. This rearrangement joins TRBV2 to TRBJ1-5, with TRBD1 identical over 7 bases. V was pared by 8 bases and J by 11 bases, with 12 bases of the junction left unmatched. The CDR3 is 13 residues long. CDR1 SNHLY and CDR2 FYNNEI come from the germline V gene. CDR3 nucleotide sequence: TGTGCCAGCGCGGCCGGGACAGTCAAGGCCCAGCATTTT. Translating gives CASAAGTVKAQHF. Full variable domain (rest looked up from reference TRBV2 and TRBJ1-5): EPEVTQTPSHQVTQMGQEVILRCVPISNHLYFYWYRQILGQKVEFLVSFYNNEISEKSEIFDDQFSVERPDGSNFTLKIRSTKLEDSAMYFCASAAGTVKAQHFGDGTRLSIL.

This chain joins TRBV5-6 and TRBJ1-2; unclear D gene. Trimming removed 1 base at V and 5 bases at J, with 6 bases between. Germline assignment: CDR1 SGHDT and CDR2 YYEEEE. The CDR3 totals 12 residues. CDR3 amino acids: CASSLSLYGYTF. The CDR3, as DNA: TGTGCCAGCAGCTTGTCCTTATATGGCTACACCTTC.

The CDR3 coding sequence is TGTGCCAGTAACCTCAGAACAAACTATGGCTACACCTTC. Encoded protein: CASNLRTNYGYTF. The rearrangement links TRBV19 to TRBJ1-2; D is unresolved. CDR3 length: 13 residues. Germline V gene lookup returns CDR1 LNHDA and CDR2 SQIVND (reference sequence). V dropped 7 bases and J dropped 2 bases, with 11 bases sitting between them.

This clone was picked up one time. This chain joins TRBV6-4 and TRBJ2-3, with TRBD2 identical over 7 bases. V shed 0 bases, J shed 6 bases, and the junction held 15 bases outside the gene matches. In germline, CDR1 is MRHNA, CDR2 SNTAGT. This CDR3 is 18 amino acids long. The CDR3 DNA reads TGTGCCAGCAGTGACTCGGAACAACGAGCGGGGATTGGGGATACGCAGTATTTT. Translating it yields CASSDSEQRAGIGDTQYF.

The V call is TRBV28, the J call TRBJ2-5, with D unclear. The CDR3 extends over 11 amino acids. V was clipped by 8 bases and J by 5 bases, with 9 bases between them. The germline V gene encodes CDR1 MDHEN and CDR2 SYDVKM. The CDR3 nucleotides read TGTGCCAGCGAGATGATGGAGACCCAGTACTTC. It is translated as CASEMMETQYF.

CDR3: CATSAPRGEAFF. CDR3 bases: TGTGCCACTTCGGCGCCCAGAGGTGAAGCTTTCTTT. The chain uses TRBV19 and TRBJ1-1; D not certain. Germline V gives CDR1 LNHDA, CDR2 SQIVND (reference sequence). The CDR3 contains 12 residues. Trimming shortened V by 10 bases and J by 7 bases, and 16 bases separated the two germline ends.

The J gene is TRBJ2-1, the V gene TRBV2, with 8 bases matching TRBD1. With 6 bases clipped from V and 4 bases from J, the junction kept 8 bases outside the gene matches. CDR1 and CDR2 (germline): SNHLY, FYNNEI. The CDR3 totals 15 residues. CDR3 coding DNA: TGTGCCAGCAGCGCTAGGACAGGGCAGTACAATGAGCAGTTCTTC. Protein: CASSARTGQYNEQFF. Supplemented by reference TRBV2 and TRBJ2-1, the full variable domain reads EPEVTQTPSHQVTQMGQEVILRCVPISNHLYFYWYRQILGQKVEFLVSFYNNEISEKSEIFDDQFSVERPDGSNFTLKIRSTKLEDSAMYFCASSARTGQYNEQFFGPGTRLTVL.

The CDR3 nucleotides are TGCGCCAGCAGCCAAGACACTGACAGGGGGACCGAGCAGTACTTC. Translation: CASSQDTDRGTEQYF. The chain links TRBV4-1 to TRBJ2-7; TRBD1 aligns across 9 bases. V shed 0 bases, J shed 6 bases, and the junction held 6 bases outside the gene matches. Germline assignment: CDR1 MGHRA and CDR2 YSYEKL. This CDR3 spans 15 amino acids.

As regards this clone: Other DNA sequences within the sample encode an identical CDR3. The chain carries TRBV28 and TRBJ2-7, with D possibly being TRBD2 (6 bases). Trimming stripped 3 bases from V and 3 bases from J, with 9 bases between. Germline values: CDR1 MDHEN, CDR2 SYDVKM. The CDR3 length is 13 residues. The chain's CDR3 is CASSLPGVYEQYF. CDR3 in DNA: TGTGCCAGCAGTTTGCCGGGAGTCTACGAGCAGTACTTC.

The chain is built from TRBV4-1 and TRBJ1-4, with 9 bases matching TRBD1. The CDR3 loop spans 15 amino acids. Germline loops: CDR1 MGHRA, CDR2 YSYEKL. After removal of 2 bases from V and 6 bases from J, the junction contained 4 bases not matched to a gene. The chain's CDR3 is CASSQTGTGHEKLFF. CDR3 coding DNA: TGCGCCAGCAGCCAAACCGGGACAGGGCATGAAAAACTGTTTTTT.

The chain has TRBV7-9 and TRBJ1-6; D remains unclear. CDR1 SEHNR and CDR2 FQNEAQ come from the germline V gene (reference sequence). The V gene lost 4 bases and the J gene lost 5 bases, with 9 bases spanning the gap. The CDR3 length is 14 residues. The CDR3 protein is CASSSEANNSPLHF. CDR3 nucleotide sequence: TGTGCCAGCAGCTCGGAGGCTAATAATTCACCCCTCCACTTT.

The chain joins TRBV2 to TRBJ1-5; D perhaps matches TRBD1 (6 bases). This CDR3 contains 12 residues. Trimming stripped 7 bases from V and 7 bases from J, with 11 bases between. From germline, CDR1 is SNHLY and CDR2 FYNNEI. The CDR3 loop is CASNGRGQPQHF. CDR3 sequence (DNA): TGTGCCAGCAACGGGAGGGGGCAGCCCCAGCATTTT.

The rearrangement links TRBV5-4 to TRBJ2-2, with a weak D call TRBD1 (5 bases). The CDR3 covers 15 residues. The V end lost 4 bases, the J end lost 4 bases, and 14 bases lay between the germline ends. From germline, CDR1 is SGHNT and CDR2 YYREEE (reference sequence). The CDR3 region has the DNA TGTGCCAGCAGCACCCAAGGACAAGTCACCGGGGAGCTGTTTTTT. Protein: CASSTQGQVTGELFF.

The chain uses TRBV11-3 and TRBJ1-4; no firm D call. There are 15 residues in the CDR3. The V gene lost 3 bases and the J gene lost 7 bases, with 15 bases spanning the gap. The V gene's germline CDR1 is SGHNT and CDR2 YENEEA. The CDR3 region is CASSFSPEGFEKLFF. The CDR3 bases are TGTGCCAGCAGCTTTAGCCCAGAGGGTTTTGAAAAACTGTTTTTT.

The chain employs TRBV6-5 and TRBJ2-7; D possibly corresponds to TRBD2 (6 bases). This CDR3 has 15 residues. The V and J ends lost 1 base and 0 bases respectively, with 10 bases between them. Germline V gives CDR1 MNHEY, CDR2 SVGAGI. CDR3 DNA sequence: TGTGCCAGCAGTTACTTCGGCGGGATCTCCTACGAGCAGTACTTC. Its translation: CASSYFGGISYEQYF.

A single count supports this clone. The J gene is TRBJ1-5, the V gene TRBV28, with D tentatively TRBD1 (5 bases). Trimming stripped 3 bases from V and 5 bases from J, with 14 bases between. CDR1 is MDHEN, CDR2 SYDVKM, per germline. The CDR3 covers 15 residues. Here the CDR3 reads CASSFRDGSYQPQHF. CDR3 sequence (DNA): TGTGCCAGCAGTTTCAGGGACGGGAGTTATCAGCCCCAGCATTTT.

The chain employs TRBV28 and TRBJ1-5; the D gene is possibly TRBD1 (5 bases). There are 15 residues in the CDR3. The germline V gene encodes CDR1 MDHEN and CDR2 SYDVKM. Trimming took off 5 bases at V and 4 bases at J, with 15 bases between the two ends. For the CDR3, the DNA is TGTGCCAGCAGTAAAGCCGCGGGGGGAAATCAGCCCCAGCATTTT. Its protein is CASSKAAGGNQPQHF.

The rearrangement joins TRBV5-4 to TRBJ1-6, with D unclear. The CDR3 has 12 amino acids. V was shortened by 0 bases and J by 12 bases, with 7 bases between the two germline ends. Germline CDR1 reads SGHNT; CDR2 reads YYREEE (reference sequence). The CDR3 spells CASSLDSQPLHF. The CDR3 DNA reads TGTGCCAGCAGCTTGGACAGTCAACCCCTCCACTTT.

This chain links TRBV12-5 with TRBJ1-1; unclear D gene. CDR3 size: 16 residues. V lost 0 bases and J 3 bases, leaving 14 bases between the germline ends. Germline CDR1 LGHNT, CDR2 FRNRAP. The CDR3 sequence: CASGLVTRVQHTEAFF. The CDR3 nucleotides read TGTGCTAGTGGTTTGGTAACCCGGGTCCAGCACACTGAAGCTTTCTTT.

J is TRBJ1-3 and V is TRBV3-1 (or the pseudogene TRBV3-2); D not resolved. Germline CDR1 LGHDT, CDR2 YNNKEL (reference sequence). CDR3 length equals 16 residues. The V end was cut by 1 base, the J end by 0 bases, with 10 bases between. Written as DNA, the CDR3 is TGTGCCAGCAGCCAAGTCGCCAGAAACTCTGGAAACACCATATATTTT. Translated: CASSQVARNSGNTIYF.

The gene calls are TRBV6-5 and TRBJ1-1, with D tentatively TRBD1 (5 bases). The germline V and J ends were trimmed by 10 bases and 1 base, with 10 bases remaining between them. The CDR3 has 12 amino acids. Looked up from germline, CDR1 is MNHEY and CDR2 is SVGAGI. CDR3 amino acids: CATRGGNTEAFF. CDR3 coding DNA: TGTGCCACCCGGGGGGGGAACACTGAAGCTTTCTTT.

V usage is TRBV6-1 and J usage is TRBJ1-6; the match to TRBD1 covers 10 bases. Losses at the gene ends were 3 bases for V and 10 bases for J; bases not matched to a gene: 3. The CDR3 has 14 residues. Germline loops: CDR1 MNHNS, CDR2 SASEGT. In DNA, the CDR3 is TGTGCCAGCAGTGACCAGACAGGGGGCTCACCCCTCCACTTT. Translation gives CASSDQTGGSPLHF.

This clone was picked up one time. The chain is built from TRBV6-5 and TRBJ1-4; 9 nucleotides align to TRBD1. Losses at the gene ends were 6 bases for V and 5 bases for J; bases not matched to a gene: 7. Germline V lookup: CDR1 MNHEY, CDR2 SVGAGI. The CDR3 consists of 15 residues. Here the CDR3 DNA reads TGTGCCAGCAGCCCCACCGGGACAGGGAATGAAAAACTGTTTTTT. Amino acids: CASSPTGTGNEKLFF.

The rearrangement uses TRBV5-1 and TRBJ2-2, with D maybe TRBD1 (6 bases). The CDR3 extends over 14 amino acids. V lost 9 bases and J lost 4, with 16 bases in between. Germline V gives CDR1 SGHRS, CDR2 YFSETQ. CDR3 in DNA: TGCGCCACCCAGCAGGGGCCGGGCACCGGGGAGCTGTTTTTT. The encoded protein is CATQQGPGTGELFF.

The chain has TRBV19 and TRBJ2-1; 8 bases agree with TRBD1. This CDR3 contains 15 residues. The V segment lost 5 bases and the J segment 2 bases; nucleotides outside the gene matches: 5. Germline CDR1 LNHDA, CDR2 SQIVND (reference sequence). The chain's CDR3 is CASSSGQGPYNEQFF. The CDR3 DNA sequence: TGTGCCAGTAGTTCAGGACAGGGCCCCTACAATGAGCAGTTCTTC.

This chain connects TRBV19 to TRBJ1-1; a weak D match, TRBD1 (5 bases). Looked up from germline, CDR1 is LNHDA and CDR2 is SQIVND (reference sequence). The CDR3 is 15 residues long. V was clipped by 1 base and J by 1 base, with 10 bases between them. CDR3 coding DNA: TGTGCCAGTAGTATAGGACAGAAAAAGAACACTGAAGCTTTCTTT. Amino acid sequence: CASSIGQKKNTEAFF.